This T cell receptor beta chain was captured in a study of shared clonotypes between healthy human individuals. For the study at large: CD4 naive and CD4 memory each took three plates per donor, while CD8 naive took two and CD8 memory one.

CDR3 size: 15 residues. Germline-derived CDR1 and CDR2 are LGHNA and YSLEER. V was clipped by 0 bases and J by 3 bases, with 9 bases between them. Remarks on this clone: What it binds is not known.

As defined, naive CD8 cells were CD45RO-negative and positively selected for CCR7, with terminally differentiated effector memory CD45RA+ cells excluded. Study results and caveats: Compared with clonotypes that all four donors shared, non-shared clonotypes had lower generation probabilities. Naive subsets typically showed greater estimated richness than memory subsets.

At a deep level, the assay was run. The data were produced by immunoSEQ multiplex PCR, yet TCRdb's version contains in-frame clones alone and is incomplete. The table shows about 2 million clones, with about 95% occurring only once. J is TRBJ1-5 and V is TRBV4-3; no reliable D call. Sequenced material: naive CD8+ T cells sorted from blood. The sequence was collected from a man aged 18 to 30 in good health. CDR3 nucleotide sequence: TGCGCCAGCAGCCAAGAGGTCATCCCCAATCAGCCCCAGCATTTT. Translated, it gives CASSQEVIPNQPQHF.